Listed below are T cell receptor beta chains from one sample, sequenced in a study of blood T cells in healthy people across ages. TCRdb re-called the 5' RACE reads with MiXCR, one entry per CDR3 protein. The repertoire includes about 1.6 million distinct CDR3 sequences, about 32% of them detected once, and approximately 10% sits in the top ten. The sequencing input was blood. These receptors came from a woman aged 25 to 39 in good health. CDR3s include the opening cysteine and the closing phenylalanine or tryptophan. The order of the fields is J gene, D gene, V gene, clone size, CDR3 protein, CDR3 DNA. D genes are given only for firm matches. Part of the rows lack a size; the others show once, few, many or a class for expanded clones.

>TRBJ2-7|TRBD1|TRBV5-1|.
CASSSRQGPDEQYF
TGCGCCAGCAGCTCCCGACAGGGGCCAGACGAGCAGTACTTC
>TRBJ2-1|TRBD2|TRBV7-3|few
CASSLTGGRFGNEQFF
TGTGCCAGCAGCTTAACAGGCGGGAGATTTGGCAATGAGCAGTTCTTC
>TRBJ2-5|TRBD2|TRBV7-9|.
CTSSLGTSAQYF
TGTACCAGCAGCTTAGGGACTAGCGCCCAGTACTTC
>TRBJ1-1|TRBD1|TRBV15|.
CATSRGSGTGDTEAFF
TGTGCCACCAGCAGAGGCTCCGGGACAGGGGACACTGAAGCTTTCTTT
>TRBJ2-2|.|TRBV10-2|.
CASSEVFDWVNTGELFF
TGCGCCAGCAGTGAGGTTTTTGATTGGGTGAACACCGGGGAGCTGTTTTTT
>TRBJ1-5|.|TRBV19|.
CASSVTQKSNQPQHF
TGTGCCAGTAGTGTCACGCAGAAAAGCAATCAGCCCCAGCATTTT
>TRBJ1-6|.|TRBV3-1|.
CASSLSGTSVLSPLHF
TGTGCCAGCAGCCTGAGCGGGACGTCCGTTTTGTCACCCCTCCACTTT
>TRBJ2-7|TRBD1|TRBV7-2|.
CASSSRQGPYAEQYF
TGTGCCAGCAGCTCCAGACAGGGGCCGTACGCCGAGCAGTACTTC
>TRBJ1-4|.|TRBV13|few
CASSLGSGNEKLFF
TGTGCCAGCAGCTTAGGTTCGGGAAATGAAAAACTGTTTTTT
>TRBJ2-1|.|TRBV27|.
CASSPGLREGGRNEQFF
TGTGCCAGCAGCCCCGGACTCCGGGAAGGGGGTAGGAATGAGCAGTTCTTC
>TRBJ2-1|.|TRBV5-1|few
CASSPGASKQFF
TGCGCCAGCAGCCCAGGCGCCTCCAAGCAGTTCTTC
>TRBJ2-1|TRBD2|TRBV4-1|.
CASSQEGLAGVRYNEQFF
TGCGCCAGCAGCCAAGAGGGACTAGCGGGAGTTAGATACAATGAGCAGTTCTTC
>TRBJ2-7|.|TRBV7-9|.
CASSPETGRSSYEQYF
TGTGCCAGCAGCCCCGAGACAGGAAGAAGTTCCTACGAGCAGTACTTC
>TRBJ2-1|.|TRBV30|.
CAWSQYSASSYNEQFF
TGTGCCTGGAGTCAATATAGCGCAAGCTCCTACAATGAGCAGTTCTTC
>TRBJ2-1|TRBD1|TRBV5-1|many
CASSLDGTGSYNEQFF
TGCGCCAGCAGCTTGGACGGGACAGGTTCCTACAATGAGCAGTTCTTC
>TRBJ2-7|.|TRBV27|.
CASSPNQWDEQYF
TGTGCCAGCAGTCCCAACCAATGGGACGAGCAGTACTTC
>TRBJ2-7|.|TRBV5-5|.
CASSLLADPWEQYF
TGTGCCAGCAGCTTGTTGGCCGACCCATGGGAACAGTACTTC
>TRBJ1-5|TRBD1|TRBV6-2/TRBV6-3|.
CASSYSLTGGRGNQPQHF
TGTGCCAGCAGTTACTCCCTGACAGGGGGCAGGGGCAATCAGCCCCAGCATTTT
>TRBJ1-6|.|TRBV12-3/TRBV12-4|.
CASSLGGNTLHF
TGTGCCAGCAGTTTGGGCGGCAATACCCTCCACTTT
>TRBJ1-2|.|TRBV16|.
CASSQSVQTFGYTF
TGTGCCAGCAGCCAATCGGTGCAAACCTTTGGCTACACCTTC
>TRBJ1-1|.|TRBV11-2|.
CAGSPNLGARSEAFF
TGTGCCGGCAGCCCAAATCTGGGGGCCAGATCTGAAGCTTTCTTT
>TRBJ1-2|.|TRBV2|.
CASSDGTPLYGYTF
TGTGCCAGCAGTGACGGGACCCCTTTGTATGGCTACACCTTC
>TRBJ1-2|.|TRBV20-1|once
CSATIGTDYGYTF
TGCAGTGCCACGATAGGGACCGACTATGGCTACACCTTC
>TRBJ2-7|TRBD2|TRBV11-2|.
CASSLDGGAGEVYEQYF
TGTGCCAGCAGCTTAGACGGCGGAGCGGGAGAAGTCTACGAGCAGTACTTC
>TRBJ2-3|.|TRBV15|many
CATSSRNPNPGPQNPTDTQYF
TGTGCCACCAGCAGCCGTAACCCAAACCCGGGCCCCCAAAACCCCACAGATACGCAGTATTTT